This T cell receptor (beta chain) was captured in a study of shared clonotypes between healthy human individuals. In regard to this clone: As yet, its antigen is unknown.

Naivety among CD8 cells was defined by CD45RO negativity and positive CCR7 selection, thereby excluding terminally differentiated effector memory CD45RA+ cells. J gave up 4 bases and V 8 bases, and 6 bases lay outside the gene matches. The CDR3 has 14 residues. CDR1 and CDR2 (germline): LGHNA, YNFKEQ. Study observations and caveats: An anticipated effect of sequencing depth on clonotype sharing among donors was recognized.

The assay ran at deep level. Generated by immunoSEQ multiplex PCR, the TCRdb table keeps only in-frame clones and is missing some. In the table there are millions of clones, around 96% of which are singletons. The sequenced material came from naive CD8+ T cells sorted from blood. The V call is TRBV4-2, the J call TRBJ2-1; TRBD2 agrees at 9 bases. The TCR was taken from a man in his late teens or twenties in good health. CDR3 sequence: CASGSGGQYNEQFF. The CDR3 DNA reads as TGTGCCAGCGGGAGCGGGGGGCAATACAATGAGCAGTTCTTC.